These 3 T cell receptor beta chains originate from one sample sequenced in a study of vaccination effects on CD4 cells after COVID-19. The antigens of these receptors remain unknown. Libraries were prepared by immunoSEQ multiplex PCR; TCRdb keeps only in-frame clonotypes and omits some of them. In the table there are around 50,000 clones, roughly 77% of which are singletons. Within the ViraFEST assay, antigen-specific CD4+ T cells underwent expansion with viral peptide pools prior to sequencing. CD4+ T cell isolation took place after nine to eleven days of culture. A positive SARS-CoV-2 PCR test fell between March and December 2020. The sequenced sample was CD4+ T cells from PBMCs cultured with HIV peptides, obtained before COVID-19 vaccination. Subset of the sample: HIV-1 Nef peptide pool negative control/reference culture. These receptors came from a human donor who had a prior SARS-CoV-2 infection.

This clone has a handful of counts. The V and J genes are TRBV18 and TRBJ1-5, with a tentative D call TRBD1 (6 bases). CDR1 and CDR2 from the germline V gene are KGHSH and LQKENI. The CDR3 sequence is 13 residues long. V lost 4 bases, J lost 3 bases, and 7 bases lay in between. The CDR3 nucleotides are TGTGCCAGCTCACGGGGGGCCAATCAGCCCCAGCATTTT. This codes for CASSRGANQPQHF. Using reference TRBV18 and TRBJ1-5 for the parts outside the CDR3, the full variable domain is NAGVMQNPRHLVRRRGQEARLRCSPMKGHSHVYWYRQLPEEGLKFMVYLQKENIIDESGMPKERFSAEFPKEGPSILRIQQVVRGDSAAYFCASSRGANQPQHFGDGTRLSIL.

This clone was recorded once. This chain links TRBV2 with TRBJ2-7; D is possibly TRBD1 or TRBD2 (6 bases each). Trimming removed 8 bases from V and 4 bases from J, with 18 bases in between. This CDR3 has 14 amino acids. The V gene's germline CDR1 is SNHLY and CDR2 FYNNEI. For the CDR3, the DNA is TGTGCCAGCGCCCCCCGAGGGGGAGGATACGAGCAGTACTTC. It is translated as CASAPRGGGYEQYF.

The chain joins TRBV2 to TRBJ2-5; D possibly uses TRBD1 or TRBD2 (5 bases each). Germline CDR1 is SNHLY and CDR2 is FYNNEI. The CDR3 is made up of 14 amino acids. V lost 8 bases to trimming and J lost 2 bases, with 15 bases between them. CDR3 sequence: CASGRDRQQETQYF. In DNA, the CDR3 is TGTGCCAGCGGCCGGGACCGCCAGCAAGAGACCCAGTACTTC. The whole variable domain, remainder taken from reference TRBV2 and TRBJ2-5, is EPEVTQTPSHQVTQMGQEVILRCVPISNHLYFYWYRQILGQKVEFLVSFYNNEISEKSEIFDDQFSVERPDGSNFTLKIRSTKLEDSAMYFCASGRDRQQETQYFGPGTRLLVL.